These T cell receptor beta chains were read from a single sample in a study of vaccination effects on CD4 cells after COVID-19. No antigen is known for these receptors. Sequencing used immunoSEQ multiplex PCR; TCRdb keeps in-frame clones, though not all of them. Of around 45,000 clones listed, about 80% were seen once; the top ten hold approximately 10%. The sample consisted of CD4+ T cells from PBMCs cultured with SARS-CoV-2 spike peptides, taken before COVID-19 vaccination. The receptors stem from a human donor who received a COVID-19 vaccine. The conserved cysteine and the conserved F or W are not part of the CDR3 here.

TRBV19,TRBJ1-1,ASSSDRWGSSGAEAF
TRBV3-1/TRBV3-2,TRBJ1-6,ASSQQKSPLH
TRBV7-8,TRBJ1-6,ASSRSGRRDSPLH
TRBV19,TRBJ1-2,ASNDRDRGSYGYT
TRBV2,TRBJ2-3,ASTGGRGDTQY
TRBV27,TRBJ1-2,ASSFRPPTGGLHYGYT
TRBV28,TRBJ1-2,ASRDGAYGYT
TRBV12-3/TRBV12-4,TRBJ1-2,ASRPRASVGYT
TRBV5-6,TRBJ1-1,ASSPKRMNMNTEAF
TRBV15,TRBJ2-1,ATSRGSRDRGGSEQF
TRBV5-1,TRBJ2-1,ASSLDGAGAMYNEQF
TRBV25-1,TRBJ1-1,ASQGVQLNTEAF
TRBV7-9,TRBJ2-5,ASTRGSGETQY
TRBV3-1/TRBV3-2,TRBJ2-2,ASSLVGRGRIGELF
TRBV5-6,TRBJ1-2,ASSLRGPNYGYT
TRBV10-1,TRBJ2-3,ASSESRSTDTQY
TRBV18,TRBJ2-2,ASSPRDSGSANTGELF
TRBV29-1,TRBJ2-1,SVEGHRGHQLNNEQF
TRBV18,TRBJ1-4,ASSPNPDVSTNEKLF
TRBV18,TRBJ1-5,ASSPGGHSNQPQH